One and the same sample provided the 2 T cell receptor beta chains below, sequenced in a study of blood T cell repertoires in COVID-19. TCRdb's copy holds only in-frame clones and misses some; the assay was immunoSEQ multiplex PCR. The sample contains 25,000 to 35,000 clones, about 88% of which appear only once. Material: peripheral blood. The receptors were sampled from a human donor with acute or convalescent COVID-19. The donor label of this sample is uncertain.

The chain employs TRBV9 and TRBJ2-1; 10 nucleotides line up with TRBD2. The CDR3 is made up of 15 amino acids. Germline V lookup: CDR1 SGDLS, CDR2 YYNGEE. Trimming cost V 3 bases and J 9 bases; bases outside gene matches: 9. The CDR3 is CASSGQRGGLGEQFF. In nucleotides, the CDR3 is TGTGCCAGCAGCGGACAGCGGGGGGGCCTTGGTGAGCAGTTCTTC.

This chain links TRBV21-1 with TRBJ2-6; TRBD1, the table's D call, was not compared with the DNA. TRBV21-1 is reported as a pseudogene. The CDR3 extends over 17 amino acids. This CDR3 is CASRLSGHTSGANVLTF. The CDR3, as DNA: TGTGCCAGCAGATTATCGGGACATACTTCTGGGGCCAACGTCCTGACTTTC.